The 20 T cell receptor beta chains given below trace back to one sample, sequenced in a study of tumor-infiltrating lymphocytes in glioblastoma multiforme. Three nested ARM-PCR rounds with V-beta and C-beta primers built TCRB libraries. TCRdb recomputed calls from the multiplex PCR reads with MiXCR, one row per CDR3 protein. This sample has over 14,000 distinct CDR3 sequences, with under 85% found just once. The source material was brain tumor tissue. The receptors shown here come from a male donor with glioblastoma.

The chain carries TRBV6-6 and TRBJ2-1; no clear D. CDR1 is MNHNY and CDR2 is SVGAGI in the germline V gene (reference sequence). V was cut by 6 bases and J by 8 bases, with 17 bases left in between. CDR3 length equals 14 residues. CDR3 residues: CASRIRGPKHEQFF. The DNA of the CDR3 is TGTGCCAGCAGGATTAGAGGCCCTAAGCATGAGCAGTTCTTC.

Note on this clonotype: The CDR3 does not end in the conserved phenylalanine or tryptophan, so this is likely a read error. The DNA is left out, because the CDR3 cannot be placed on it with certainty; the CDR3 is given as TCRdb lists it. This chain links TRBV20-1 with TRBJ2-1; the table's D call, TRBD2, was not checked against the DNA. The CDR3 is made up of 15 amino acids, end residues included. Germline assignment: CDR1 DFQATT and CDR2 SNEGSKA (reference sequence). The CDR3 region is CSARESTGIYNEQLL.

This clonotype was detected many times. This chain joins TRBV5-1 and TRBJ2-3; 8 nucleotides line up with TRBD2. V was pared by 6 bases and J by 2 bases, with 5 bases of the junction left unmatched. This CDR3 is 14 amino acids long. Per the germline V gene, CDR1 is SGHRS and CDR2 is YFSETQ. The DNA for the CDR3 is TGCGCCAGCACTACTAGCGGCCTCACAGATACGCAGTATTTT. Its translation is CASTTSGLTDTQYF.

The chain combines TRBV11-2 with TRBJ1-2; possible D gene TRBD1, 6 bases. This CDR3 is 13 amino acids long. V was shortened by 9 bases and J by 8 bases, with 19 bases between the two germline ends. Germline V gene lookup returns CDR1 SGHAT and CDR2 FQNNGV. DNA for the CDR3: TGTGCCAGTGGGGAGGACAGTGTCCGAGGCTACACCTTC. Its translation: CASGEDSVRGYTF. Together with reference TRBV11-2 and TRBJ1-2, the CDR3 gives the full variable domain: EAGVAQSPRYKIIEKRQSVAFWCNPISGHATLYWYQQILGQGPKLLIQFQNNGVVDDSQLPKDRFSAERLKGVDSTLKIQPAKLEDSAVYLCASGEDSVRGYTFGSGTRLTVV.

V is TRBV6-6 and J is TRBJ2-7, with D possibly TRBD2 on 5 matching bases. Germline V gene sequence: CDR1 MNHNY, CDR2 SVGAGI (reference sequence). The CDR3 is 14 residues long. Here the CDR3 DNA reads TGTGCAGGCAGCGGACGACAAGGAAGCTACGAGCAGTACTTC. Amino acid sequence: CAGSGRQGSYEQYF.

As to this clonotype: A much larger clone differs by one base, so this may be a read error. The rearrangement uses TRBV11-2 and TRBJ2-1, with TRBD2 matching over 7 bases. The CDR3 length is 15 residues. The germline gives CDR1 SGHAT, CDR2 FQNNGV. The V and J ends lost 4 bases and 7 bases, in that order; junction bases with no gene match: 10. In DNA form, the CDR3 reads TGTGCCAGCAGCTCGCCCGGGAGGTCAAGGAATGAGCAGTTCTTC. It yields the protein CASSSPGRSRNEQFF.

Note on this clonotype: One end of the junction is discordant with germline, which a read error may explain. The chain links TRBV20-1 to TRBJ2-1; 8 bases agree with TRBD2. Germline V gene sequence: CDR1 DFQATT, CDR2 SNEGSKA (reference sequence). CDR3 length: 14 amino acids. This chain's CDR3 is CGAKGLAGGHEQIF. CDR3 in DNA: TGCGGTGCTAAGGGACTGGCGGGAGGACATGAGCAGATCTTC.

The genes are TRBV5-1 and TRBJ2-1; 8 nucleotides align to TRBD1. The CDR3 length is 15 residues. Trimming took 4 bases from V and 9 from J; bases not matched to a gene: 12. CDR1 and CDR2 (germline): SGHRS, YFSETQ. CDR3 in DNA: TGCGCCAGCAGCGATCCGGGACAGGCACTGAGTGAGCAGTTCTTC. Residues: CASSDPGQALSEQFF.

This chain uses TRBV6-5 with TRBJ2-7; 11 positions agree with TRBD1. The germline V gene encodes CDR1 MNHEY and CDR2 SVGAGI. This CDR3 is 15 amino acids long. Trimming cost V 7 bases and J 3 bases; bases outside gene matches: 8. CDR3: CASTPGQGAGYEQYF. The CDR3 DNA reads as TGTGCCAGCACTCCCGGACAGGGGGCGGGCTACGAGCAGTACTTC.

V and J are TRBV20-1 and TRBJ1-2, with 7 positions matching TRBD1. CDR3 size: 13 residues. J gave up 4 bases and V 3 bases, and 5 bases lay outside the gene matches. Germline CDR1 DFQATT, CDR2 SNEGSKA (reference sequence). The CDR3, as DNA: TGCAGTGCTAGCGGGACAGCCCGCTATGGCTACACCTTC. Translated, it gives CSASGTARYGYTF.

This clonotype is deemed large. The chain is built from TRBV11-2 and TRBJ2-1, with D possibly matching TRBD2 (6 bases). Germline V gene lookup returns CDR1 SGHAT and CDR2 FQNNGV. V was trimmed by 4 bases and J by 7 bases, leaving 17 bases between them. The CDR3 loop spans 15 amino acids. The DNA for the CDR3 is TGTGCCAGCAGCTACGGCGCGGGAACCCTGAATGAGCAGTTCTTC. It translates to CASSYGAGTLNEQFF.

The chain uses TRBV29-1 and TRBJ1-1, with D uncertain. The CDR3 contains 14 residues. V lost 0 bases to trimming and J lost 0 bases, with 8 bases between them. Germline CDR1 and CDR2: SQVTM and ANQGSEA. For the CDR3, the DNA is TGCAGCGTTGAAGATGGGCAGGTGAACACTGAAGCTTTCTTT. Protein: CSVEDGQVNTEAFF.

This clonotype was detected once. No conserved phenylalanine or tryptophan is present at the end of the CDR3, so a read error is the likely explanation. The chain couples TRBV11-2 to TRBJ2-1; TRBD2 is a possible D gene (6 bases). The CDR3 runs to 15 residues. In germline, CDR1 is SGHAT, CDR2 FQNNGV. CDR3 in DNA: TGTGCCAGCAGATACGGCGCGGGAACCCTGAATGGGCAGTTCCTC. Residues: CASRYGAGTLNGQFL.

With regard to this clonotype: A read error may account for a junction end that differs from germline. The V gene is TRBV4-1, the J gene TRBJ2-1; the D is unclear. This CDR3 has 14 residues. Germline CDR1 and CDR2: MGHRA and YSYEKL. CDR3 region: CASSEEKPFNEQFF. The DNA for the CDR3 is TGCGCCAGCAGCGAAGAAAAGCCCTTTAATGAGCAGTTCTTC.

This clonotype occurred many times. V usage is TRBV20-1 and J usage is TRBJ1-1; tentatively, D is TRBD1 (6 bases). Trimming cost V 0 bases and J 11 bases, with 19 bases left between them. The germline V gene encodes CDR1 DFQATT and CDR2 SNEGSKA (reference sequence). The CDR3 sequence is 14 residues long. The CDR3 region is CSAREDSGPVGAFF. The CDR3 DNA is TGCAGTGCTAGAGAGGACAGTGGGCCTGTTGGCGCTTTCTTT.

In this sample, this clonotype turned up many times. The junction differs from germline at one of its ends, possibly a read error. The rearrangement uses TRBV7-3 and TRBJ2-1; D is perhaps TRBD2 (5 bases). This CDR3 region has 17 residues. Per the germline V gene, CDR1 is SGHTA and CDR2 is FQGTGA. The CDR3 spells CASSLTPAGDYNNGQFF. Here the CDR3 DNA reads TGTGCCAGCAGCTTAACTCCAGCCGGTGACTACAACAATGGGCAGTTCTTC.

With respect to this clonotype: This likely comes from a read error, as the CDR3 has no conserved phenylalanine or tryptophan at its end. The V gene is TRBV11-2, the J gene TRBJ2-7, with D tentatively TRBD2 (5 bases). V gave up 6 bases and J gave up 4 bases, with 19 bases separating them. CDR1 and CDR2 from the germline V gene are SGHAT and FQNNGV. The CDR3 contains 15 residues. This CDR3 reads CASSFSSLALYEQYS. CDR3 coding DNA: TGTGCCAGCAGTTTCTCTAGCCTAGCACTATACGAGCAGTACTCG.

This clonotype was found many times. The rearrangement uses TRBV5-1 and TRBJ2-3, with D tentatively TRBD1 or TRBD2 (6 bases each). Trimming shortened V by 5 bases and J by 0 bases, and 16 bases separated the two germline ends. The CDR3 loop spans 16 amino acids. Germline V gene sequence: CDR1 SGHRS, CDR2 YFSETQ. CDR3 sequence: CASSGEGGGSTDTQYF. CDR3 coding DNA: TGCGCCAGCAGTGGCGAGGGGGGCGGGAGCACAGATACGCAGTATTTT.

The gene calls are TRBV6-5 and TRBJ2-1; maybe TRBD2 (6 bases). V was cut by 6 bases and J by 6 bases, with 24 bases left in between. This CDR3 comprises 17 residues. Germline V lookup: CDR1 MNHEY, CDR2 SVGAGI. DNA for the CDR3: TGTGCCAGCAGGCGGGGCGAGAGATTCTCGGGGCCCAATGAGCAGTTCTTC. Encoded protein: CASRRGERFSGPNEQFF.

Notes on this clonotype: The germline gene is not matched at one end of the junction; a read error may be the cause. The genes are TRBV4-1 and TRBJ1-1; a weak D match, TRBD1 (6 bases). Per the germline V gene, CDR1 is MGHRA and CDR2 is YSYEKL. This CDR3 has 15 residues. This CDR3 reads CSSSPGGGLTIEAFF. Written as DNA, the CDR3 is TGCTCCAGCAGCCCTGGGGGGGGCTTGACTATCGAAGCTTTCTTT.